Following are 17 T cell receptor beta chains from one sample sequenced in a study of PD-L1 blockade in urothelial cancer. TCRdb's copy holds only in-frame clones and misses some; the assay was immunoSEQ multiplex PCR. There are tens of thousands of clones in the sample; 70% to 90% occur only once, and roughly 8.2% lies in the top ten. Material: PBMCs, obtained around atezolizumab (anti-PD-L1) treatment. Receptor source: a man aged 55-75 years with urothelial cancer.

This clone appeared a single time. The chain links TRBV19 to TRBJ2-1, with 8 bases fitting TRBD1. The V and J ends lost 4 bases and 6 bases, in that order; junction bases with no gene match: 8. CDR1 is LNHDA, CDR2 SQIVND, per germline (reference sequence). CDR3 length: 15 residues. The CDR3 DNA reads TGTGCCAGTAGTACCGGACAGGGACGGGCCAATGAGCAGTTCTTC. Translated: CASSTGQGRANEQFF.

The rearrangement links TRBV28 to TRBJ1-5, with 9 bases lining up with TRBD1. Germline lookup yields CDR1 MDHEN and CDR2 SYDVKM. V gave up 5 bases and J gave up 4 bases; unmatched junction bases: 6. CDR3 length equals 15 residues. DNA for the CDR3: TGTGCCAGCAGTAGTGGGACAGGGTGGAATCAGCCCCAGCATTTT. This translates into CASSSGTGWNQPQHF.

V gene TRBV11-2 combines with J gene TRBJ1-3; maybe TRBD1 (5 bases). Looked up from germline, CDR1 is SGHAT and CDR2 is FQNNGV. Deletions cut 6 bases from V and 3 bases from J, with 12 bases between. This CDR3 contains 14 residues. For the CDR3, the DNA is TGTGCCAGCAGGGTAGGGGCGCGTGGAAACACCATATATTTT. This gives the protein CASRVGARGNTIYF.

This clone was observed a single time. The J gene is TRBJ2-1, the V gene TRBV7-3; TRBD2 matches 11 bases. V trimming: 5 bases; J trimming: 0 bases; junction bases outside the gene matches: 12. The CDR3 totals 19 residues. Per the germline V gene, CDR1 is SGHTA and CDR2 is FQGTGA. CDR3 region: CASSPGTSGLFSSYNEQFF. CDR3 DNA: TGTGCCAGCAGCCCCGGGACTAGCGGACTTTTTAGCTCCTACAATGAGCAGTTCTTC.

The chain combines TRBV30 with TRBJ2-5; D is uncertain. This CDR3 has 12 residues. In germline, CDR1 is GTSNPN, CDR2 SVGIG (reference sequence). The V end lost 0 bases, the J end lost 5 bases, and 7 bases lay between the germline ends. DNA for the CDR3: TGTGCCTGGAGTGTGTTCCGGGAGACCCAGTACTTC. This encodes CAWSVFRETQYF.

CDR3 in amino acids: CASSYGTDSPLHF. As DNA, the CDR3 is TGTGCCAGCAGTTACGGTACGGATTCACCCCTCCACTTT. This chain joins TRBV6-6 and TRBJ1-6; no reliable D call. CDR3 size: 13 residues. Germline V gene lookup returns CDR1 MNHNY and CDR2 SVGAGI (reference sequence). Trimming left V 2 bases short and J 8 bases short, with 7 bases between.

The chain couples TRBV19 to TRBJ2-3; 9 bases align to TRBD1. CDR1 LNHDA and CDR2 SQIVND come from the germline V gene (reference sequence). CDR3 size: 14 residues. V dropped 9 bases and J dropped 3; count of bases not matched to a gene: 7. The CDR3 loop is CASSDRGRTDTQYF. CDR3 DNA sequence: TGTGCCAGCTCGGACAGGGGTAGGACAGATACGCAGTATTTT.

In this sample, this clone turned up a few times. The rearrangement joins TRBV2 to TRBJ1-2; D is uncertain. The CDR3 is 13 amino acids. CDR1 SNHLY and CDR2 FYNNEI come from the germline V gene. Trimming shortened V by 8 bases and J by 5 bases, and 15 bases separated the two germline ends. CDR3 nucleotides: TGTGCCAGCGGCCGGGAAAAAATGTATGGCTACACCTTC. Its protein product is CASGREKMYGYTF.

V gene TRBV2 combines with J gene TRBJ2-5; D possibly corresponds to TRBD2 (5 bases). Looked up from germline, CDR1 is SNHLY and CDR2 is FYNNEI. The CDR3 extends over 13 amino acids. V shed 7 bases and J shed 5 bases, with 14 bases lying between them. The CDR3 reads CASKARAWETQYF. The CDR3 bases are TGTGCCAGCAAGGCGAGGGCTTGGGAGACCCAGTACTTC. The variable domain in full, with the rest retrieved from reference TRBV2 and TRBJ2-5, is EPEVTQTPSHQVTQMGQEVILRCVPISNHLYFYWYRQILGQKVEFLVSFYNNEISEKSEIFDDQFSVERPDGSNFTLKIRSTKLEDSAMYFCASKARAWETQYFGPGTRLLVL.

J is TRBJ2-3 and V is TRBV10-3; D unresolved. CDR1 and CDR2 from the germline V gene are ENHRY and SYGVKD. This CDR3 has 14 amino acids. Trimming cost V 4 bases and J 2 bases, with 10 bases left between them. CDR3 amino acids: CAISGAVSTDTQYF. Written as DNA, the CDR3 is TGTGCCATCAGTGGCGCCGTGTCCACAGATACGCAGTATTTT.

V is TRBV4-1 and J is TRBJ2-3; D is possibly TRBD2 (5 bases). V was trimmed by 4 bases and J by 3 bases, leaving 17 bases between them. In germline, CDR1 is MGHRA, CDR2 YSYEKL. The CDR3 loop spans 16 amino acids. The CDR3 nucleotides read TGCGCCAGCAGCCCTTCTATTAGGGAGAGTACAGATACGCAGTATTTT. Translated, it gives CASSPSIRESTDTQYF.

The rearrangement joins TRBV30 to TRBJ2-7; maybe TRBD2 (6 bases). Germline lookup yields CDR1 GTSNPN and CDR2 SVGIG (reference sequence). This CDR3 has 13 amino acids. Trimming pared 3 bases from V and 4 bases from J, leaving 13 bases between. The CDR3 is CAWSLGLQYEQYF. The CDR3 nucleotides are TGTGCCTGGAGCTTGGGACTCCAATACGAGCAGTACTTC.

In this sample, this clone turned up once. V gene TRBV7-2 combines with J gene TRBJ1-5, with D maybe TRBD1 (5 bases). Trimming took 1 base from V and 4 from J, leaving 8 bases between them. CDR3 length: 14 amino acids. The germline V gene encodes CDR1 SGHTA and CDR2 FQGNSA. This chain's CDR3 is CASSLVQENQPQHF. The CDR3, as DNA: TGTGCCAGCAGCTTAGTACAGGAAAATCAGCCCCAGCATTTT.

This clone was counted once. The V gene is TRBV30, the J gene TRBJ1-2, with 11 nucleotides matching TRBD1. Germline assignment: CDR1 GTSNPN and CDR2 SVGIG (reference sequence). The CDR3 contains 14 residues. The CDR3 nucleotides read TGTGCGAATGAAGCAGGGACAGGGGGTTTTGGCTACACCTTC. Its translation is CANEAGTGGFGYTF. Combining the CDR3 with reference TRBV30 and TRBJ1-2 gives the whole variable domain SQTIHQWPATLVQPVGSPLSLECTVEGTSNPNLYWYRQAAGRGLQLLFYSVGIGQISSEVPQNLSASRPQDRQFILSSKKLLLSDSGFYLCANEAGTGGFGYTFGSGTRLTVV.

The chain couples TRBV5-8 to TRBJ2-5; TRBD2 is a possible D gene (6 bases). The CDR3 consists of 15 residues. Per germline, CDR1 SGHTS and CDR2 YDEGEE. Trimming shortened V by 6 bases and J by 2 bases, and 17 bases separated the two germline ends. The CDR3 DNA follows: TGTGCCAGCAAAGGGCTAGCGATCCTTCAAGAGACCCAGTACTTC. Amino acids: CASKGLAILQETQYF. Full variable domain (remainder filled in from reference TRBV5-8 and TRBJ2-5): EAGVTQSPTHLIKTRGQQATLRCSPISGHTSVYWYQQALGLGLQFLLWYDEGEERNRGNFPPRFSGRQFPNYSSELNVNALELEDSALYLCASKGLAILQETQYFGPGTRLLVL.

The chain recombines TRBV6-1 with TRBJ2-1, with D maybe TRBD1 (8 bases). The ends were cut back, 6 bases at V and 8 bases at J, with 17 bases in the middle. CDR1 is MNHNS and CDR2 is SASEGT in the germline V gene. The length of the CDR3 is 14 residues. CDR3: CASRSGGGSDEQFF. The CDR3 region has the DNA TGTGCCAGCAGGTCAGGGGGCGGGAGCGATGAGCAGTTCTTC.

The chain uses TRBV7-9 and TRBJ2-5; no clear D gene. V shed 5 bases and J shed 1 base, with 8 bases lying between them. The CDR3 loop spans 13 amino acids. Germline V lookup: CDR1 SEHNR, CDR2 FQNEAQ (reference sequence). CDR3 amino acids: CASSLEFQETQYF. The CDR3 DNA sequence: TGTGCCAGCAGCCTCGAGTTCCAAGAGACCCAGTACTTC.